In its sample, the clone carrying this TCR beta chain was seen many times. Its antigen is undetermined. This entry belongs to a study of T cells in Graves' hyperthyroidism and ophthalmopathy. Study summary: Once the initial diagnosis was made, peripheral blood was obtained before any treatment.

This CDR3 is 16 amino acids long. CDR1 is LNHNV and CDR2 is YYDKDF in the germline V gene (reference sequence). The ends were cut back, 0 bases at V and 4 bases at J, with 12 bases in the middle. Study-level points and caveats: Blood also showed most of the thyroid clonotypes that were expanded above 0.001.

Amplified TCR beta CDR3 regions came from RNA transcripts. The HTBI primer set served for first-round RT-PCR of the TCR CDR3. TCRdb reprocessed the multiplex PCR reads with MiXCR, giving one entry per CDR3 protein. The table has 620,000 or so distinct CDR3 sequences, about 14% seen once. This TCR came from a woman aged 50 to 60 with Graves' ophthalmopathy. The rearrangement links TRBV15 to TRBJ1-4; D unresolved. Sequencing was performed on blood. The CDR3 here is CATSRDLGSSNEKLFF. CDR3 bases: TGTGCCACCAGCAGAGATTTGGGAAGCAGTAATGAAAAACTGTTTTTT. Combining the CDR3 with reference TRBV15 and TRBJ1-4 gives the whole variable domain DAMVIQNPRYQVTQFGKPVTLSCSQTLNHNVMYWYQQKSSQAPKLLFHYYDKDFNNEADTPDNFQSRRPNTSFCFLDIRSPGLGDTAMYLCATSRDLGSSNEKLFFGSGTQLSVL.